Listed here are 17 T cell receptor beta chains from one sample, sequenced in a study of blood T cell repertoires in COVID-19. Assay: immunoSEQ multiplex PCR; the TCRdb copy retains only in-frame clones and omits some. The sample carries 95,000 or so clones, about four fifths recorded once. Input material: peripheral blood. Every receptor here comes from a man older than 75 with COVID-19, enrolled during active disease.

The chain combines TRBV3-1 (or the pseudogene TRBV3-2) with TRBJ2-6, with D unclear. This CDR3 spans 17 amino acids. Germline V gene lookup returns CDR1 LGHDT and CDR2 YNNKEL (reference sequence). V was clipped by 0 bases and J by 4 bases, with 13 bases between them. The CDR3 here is CASSQETPQSGANVLTF. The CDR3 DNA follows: TGTGCCAGCAGCCAAGAAACACCCCAATCCGGGGCCAACGTCCTGACTTTC.

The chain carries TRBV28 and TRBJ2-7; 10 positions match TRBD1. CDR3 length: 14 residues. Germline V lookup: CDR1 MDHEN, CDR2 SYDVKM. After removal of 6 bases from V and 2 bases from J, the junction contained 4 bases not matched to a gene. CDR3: CASSGGTGAYEQYF. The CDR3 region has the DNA TGTGCCAGCAGCGGAGGGACAGGGGCCTACGAGCAGTACTTC.

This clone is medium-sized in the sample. The DNA of the CDR3 is TGTGCCAGCAGCCCGGGACAGGGGCCTTTCTACGAGCAGTACTTC. Residues: CASSPGQGPFYEQYF. The chain employs TRBV11-2 and TRBJ2-7, with 10 positions matching TRBD1. The CDR3 covers 15 residues. Germline lookup yields CDR1 SGHAT and CDR2 FQNNGV. With V trimmed by 5 bases and J by 3 bases, 7 bases remained unmatched.

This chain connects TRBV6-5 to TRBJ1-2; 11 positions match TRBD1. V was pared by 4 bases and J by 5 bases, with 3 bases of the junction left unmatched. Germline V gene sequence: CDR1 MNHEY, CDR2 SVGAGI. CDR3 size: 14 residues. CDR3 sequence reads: CASSFGDRGYGYTF. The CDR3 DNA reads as TGTGCCAGCAGTTTTGGGGACAGGGGGTATGGCTACACCTTC.

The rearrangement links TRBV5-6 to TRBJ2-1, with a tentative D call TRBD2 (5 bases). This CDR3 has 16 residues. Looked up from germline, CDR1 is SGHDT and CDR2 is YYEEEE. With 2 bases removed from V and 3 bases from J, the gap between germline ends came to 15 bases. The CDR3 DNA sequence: TGTGCCAGCAGCTTAACCACTAGAGTAATCTACAATGAGCAGTTCTTC. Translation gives CASSLTTRVIYNEQFF.

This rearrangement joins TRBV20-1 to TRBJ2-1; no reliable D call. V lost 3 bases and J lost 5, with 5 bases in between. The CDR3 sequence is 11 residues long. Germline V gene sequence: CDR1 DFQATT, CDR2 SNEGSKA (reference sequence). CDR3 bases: TGCAGTGCTAGTAACAACAATGAGCAGTTCTTC. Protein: CSASNNNEQFF.

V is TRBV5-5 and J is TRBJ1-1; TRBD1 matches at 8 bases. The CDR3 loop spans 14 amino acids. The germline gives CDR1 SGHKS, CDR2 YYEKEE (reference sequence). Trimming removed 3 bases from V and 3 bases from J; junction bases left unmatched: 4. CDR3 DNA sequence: TGTGCCAGCAGCTCCCGGGACAGGCACACTGAAGCTTTCTTT. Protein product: CASSSRDRHTEAFF.

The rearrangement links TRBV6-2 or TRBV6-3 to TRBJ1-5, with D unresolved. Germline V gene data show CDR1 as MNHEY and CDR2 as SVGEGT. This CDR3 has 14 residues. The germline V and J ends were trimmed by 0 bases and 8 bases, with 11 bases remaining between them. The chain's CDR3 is CASSYSSNFEPQHF. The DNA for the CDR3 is TGTGCCAGCAGTTACTCGTCAAATTTTGAGCCCCAGCATTTT.

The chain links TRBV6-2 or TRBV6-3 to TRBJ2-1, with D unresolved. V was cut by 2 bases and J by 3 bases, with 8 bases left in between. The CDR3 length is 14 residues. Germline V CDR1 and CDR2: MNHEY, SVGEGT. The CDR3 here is CASSYRADYNEQFF. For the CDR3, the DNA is TGTGCCAGCAGTTACCGCGCCGACTACAATGAGCAGTTCTTC.

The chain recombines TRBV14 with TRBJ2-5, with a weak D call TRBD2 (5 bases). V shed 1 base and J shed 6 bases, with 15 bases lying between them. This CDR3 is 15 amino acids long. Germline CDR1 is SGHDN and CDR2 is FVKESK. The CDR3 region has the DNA TGTGCCAGCAGCCAAGGGTCTTCGGGAAGGAAGACCCAGTACTTC. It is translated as CASSQGSSGRKTQYF.

The DNA for the CDR3 is TGCGCCAGCAGCCAAGATCTTGGGGCGGGAGGGTTCCAAAACATTCAGTACTTC. It codes for CASSQDLGAGGFQNIQYF. The chain links TRBV4-1 to TRBJ2-4; TRBD2 aligns across 9 bases. Trimming at V came to 0 bases and at J to 5 bases, leaving 11 bases not matched to a gene. The CDR3 covers 18 residues. Germline V gene data show CDR1 as MGHRA and CDR2 as YSYEKL.

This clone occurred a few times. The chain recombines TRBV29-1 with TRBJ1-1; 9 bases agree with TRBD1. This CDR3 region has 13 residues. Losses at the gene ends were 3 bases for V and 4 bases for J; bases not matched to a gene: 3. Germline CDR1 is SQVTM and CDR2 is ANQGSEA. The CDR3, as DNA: TGCAGCGTTGAGGGACAGGGTGGCACTGAAGCTTTCTTT. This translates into CSVEGQGGTEAFF.

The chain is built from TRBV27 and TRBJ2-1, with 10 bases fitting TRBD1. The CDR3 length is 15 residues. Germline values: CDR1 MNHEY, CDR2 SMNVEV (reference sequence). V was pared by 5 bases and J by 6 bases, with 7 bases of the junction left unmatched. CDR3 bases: TGTGCCAGCAGTGCGGGACAGGGGTTTTCCAATGAGCAGTTCTTC. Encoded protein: CASSAGQGFSNEQFF.

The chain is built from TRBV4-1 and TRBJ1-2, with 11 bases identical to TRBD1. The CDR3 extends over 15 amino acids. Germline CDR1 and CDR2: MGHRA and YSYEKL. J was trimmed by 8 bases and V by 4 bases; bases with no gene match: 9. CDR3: CASSLGQGARQGYTF. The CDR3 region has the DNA TGCGCCAGCAGCCTAGGACAGGGGGCGCGGCAGGGCTACACCTTC.

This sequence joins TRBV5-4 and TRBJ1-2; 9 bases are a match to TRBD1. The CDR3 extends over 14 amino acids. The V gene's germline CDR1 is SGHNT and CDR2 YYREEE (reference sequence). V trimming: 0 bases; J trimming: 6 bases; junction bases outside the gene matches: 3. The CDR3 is CASSLDGQGNGYTF. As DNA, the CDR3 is TGTGCCAGCAGCTTGGACGGACAGGGGAATGGCTACACCTTC.

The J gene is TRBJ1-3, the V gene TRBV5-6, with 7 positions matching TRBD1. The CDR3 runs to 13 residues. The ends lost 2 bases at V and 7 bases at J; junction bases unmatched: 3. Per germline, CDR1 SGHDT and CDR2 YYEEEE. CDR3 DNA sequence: TGTGCCAGCAGCTTTTCAGGGGGGAACACCATATATTTT. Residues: CASSFSGGNTIYF.

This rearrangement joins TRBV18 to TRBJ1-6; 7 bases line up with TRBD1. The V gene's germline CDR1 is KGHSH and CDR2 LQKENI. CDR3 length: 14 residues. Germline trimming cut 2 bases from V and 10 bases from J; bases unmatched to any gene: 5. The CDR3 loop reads CASSPGTEQSPLHF. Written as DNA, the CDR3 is TGTGCCAGCTCACCAGGGACAGAACAATCACCCCTCCACTTT.